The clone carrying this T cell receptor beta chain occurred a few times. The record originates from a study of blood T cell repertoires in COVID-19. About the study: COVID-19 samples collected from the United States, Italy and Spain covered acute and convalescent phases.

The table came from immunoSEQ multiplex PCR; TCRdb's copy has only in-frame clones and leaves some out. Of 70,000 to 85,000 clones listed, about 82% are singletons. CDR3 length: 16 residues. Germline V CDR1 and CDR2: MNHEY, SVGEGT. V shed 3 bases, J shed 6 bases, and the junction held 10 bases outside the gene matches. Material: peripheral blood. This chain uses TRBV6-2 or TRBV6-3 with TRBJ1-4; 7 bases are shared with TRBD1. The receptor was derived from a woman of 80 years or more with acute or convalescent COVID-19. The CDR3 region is CASSYTQGLPDEKLFF. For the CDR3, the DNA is TGTGCCAGCAGTTATACACAGGGGTTGCCGGATGAAAAACTGTTTTTT.